This TCR beta chain was captured in a study of T cells in Graves' hyperthyroidism and ophthalmopathy. Ten or more counts support this clonotype. Stable Graves' hyperthyroidism meant no ophthalmopathy progression within 18 months. The CDR3 spans 12 residues. CDR1 LGHDT and CDR2 YNNKEL come from the germline V gene (reference sequence). Trimming removed 3 bases from V and 5 bases from J, with 8 bases in between. RNA transcripts provided the source from which TCR beta CDR3 regions were amplified. The HTBI set primed first-round TCR CDR3 RT-PCR. A single record per CDR3 protein comes from TCRdb applying MiXCR to the multiplex PCR reads. Of under 400,000 distinct CDR3 sequences listed, around a sixth are singletons.

This chain joins TRBV3-1 and TRBJ2-7, with D tentatively TRBD1 (6 bases). The sequence was collected from a young man with Graves' hyperthyroidism. Sequencing was performed on blood. Here the CDR3 reads CASSQQGNEQYF. The DNA for the CDR3 is TGTGCCAGCAGCCAGCAGGGGAACGAGCAGTACTTC.